A single sample gave rise to the 2 T cell receptor beta chains below, sequenced in a study of T-cell memory formation after mild COVID-19. TCRdb itself ran the 5' RACE reads through MiXCR, one entry per CDR3 protein. The sample includes around 320,000 distinct CDR3 sequences, roughly an eighth of them seen just once. The sequencing input was PBMCs or a T cell subset sorted from them (not recorded which). The receptors stem from a man between 18 and 35 years old who had mild COVID-19 (a few samples of this study predate the infection). Cell type and time point are not known.

The chain combines TRBV28 with TRBJ1-6; D not resolved. The CDR3 runs 15 residues. Germline CDR1 and CDR2: MDHEN and SYDVKM. V shed 8 bases and J shed 0 bases, with 11 bases lying between them. The CDR3 is CASCPASSYNSPLHF. The CDR3 DNA follows: TGTGCCAGCTGTCCCGCGAGCTCCTATAATTCACCCCTCCACTTT.

V and J are TRBV7-2 and TRBJ1-1, with 9 bases that match TRBD1. Germline values: CDR1 SGHTA, CDR2 FQGNSA. Trimming removed 4 bases from V and 0 bases from J; junction bases left unmatched: 9. The CDR3 extends over 17 amino acids. CDR3 nucleotides: TGTGCCAGCAGCTCACCGGGACAGGGTTACATGAACACTGAAGCTTTCTTT. It codes for CASSSPGQGYMNTEAFF.